This T cell receptor (beta chain) was profiled in a study of blood T cell repertoires in COVID-19. Overall study context: Spain, Italy and the United States supplied samples that represented acute and convalescent COVID-19.

Under the authors' procedure: Reference gene primers were amplified, and this amplification served to estimate nucleated cell counts. The method was immunoSEQ multiplex PCR; TCRdb's version includes in-frame clones alone and lacks a portion of them. The V and J calls and clone size were taken over from that table, and D and trimming were inferred from the DNA. The sample lists approximately 140,000 clones; under 85% were seen once. The CDR3 runs 15 residues. CDR1 is SGHTA, CDR2 FQGTGA, per germline. Trimming took 5 bases from V and 9 from J; bases not matched to a gene: 6. The receptor's source is a human donor in a cohort sampled during active COVID-19. The rearrangement uses TRBV7-3 and TRBJ2-1, with 14 bases identical to TRBD2. The sequenced sample was peripheral blood. The CDR3 DNA is TGTGCCAGCAGCCAGGGACTAGCGGGAGCGAGTGAGCAGTTCTTC. This gives the protein CASSQGLAGASEQFF.